Detailed here is one T cell receptor (beta chain). Its antigen is not known. Each CDR3 protein gets one entry after TCRdb re-called the 5' RACE reads with MiXCR. The table lists under 300,000 distinct CDR3 sequences, 8% to 9% of them singletons, with 22% in the top ten. This sample is drawn from a study of T-cell memory formation after mild COVID-19. Study-level background: Largely, the TCR clusters proved donor specific.

Germline V gene lookup returns CDR1 SGHTA and CDR2 FQGNSA. The CDR3 sequence is 14 residues long. With V trimmed by 5 bases and J by 8 bases, 9 bases remained unmatched. The study, taken as a whole, reports: CD4+ bias marked clones expanding day 15 to 37, unlike balanced contracting clones.

Material: PBMCs or a T cell subset sorted from them (not recorded which). This rearrangement joins TRBV7-2 to TRBJ2-1, with TRBD1 matching over 7 bases. The receptor's source is a man between 18 and 29 years old who had mild COVID-19 (a few samples of this study predate the infection). Cell type and time point are not known. The CDR3 loop is CASSPQTGFDEQFF. Written as DNA, the CDR3 is TGTGCCAGCAGCCCCCAGACAGGGTTCGATGAGCAGTTCTTC.